This T cell receptor beta chain appears in the sequencing data of a study of CD8 T cells in Susac syndrome. Study-level findings and limits: By the study's own acknowledgment, its TCR sequencing and HLA analysis included relatively few individuals.

CD8+ and CD4+ blood T cells underwent TCR beta sequencing. TEMRA cells were FACS-enriched, unlike CD8+ and CD4+ T cells, which were negatively isolated. The authors reverse transcribed 0.5 to 1 ug RNA with random hexamers. Across 54 Vbeta and 13 Jbeta, immunoSEQ multiplex PCR amplified TCR beta CDR3. MiXCR was run by TCRdb on the immunoSEQ multiplex PCR reads, yielding one entry per CDR3 protein. The repertoire consists of roughly 200,000 distinct CDR3 sequences, with 85% to 95% occurring once and the leading ten covering approximately 0.081%. For this clonotype: Its target is not known.

The sequenced sample consisted of CD4+ T cells from PBMCs. The TCR sequence derives from a human donor with multiple sclerosis.

The CDR3 loop is CASSHLAGGTDTQYF. CDR3 sequence (DNA): TGTGCCAGCAGCCACCTAGCGGGGGGCACAGATACGCAGTATTTT. The chain joins TRBV3-1 to TRBJ2-3; 10 bases match TRBD2. CDR1 LGHDT and CDR2 YNNKEL come from the germline V gene (reference sequence). Germline trimming cut 3 bases from V and 1 base from J; bases unmatched to any gene: 1. The CDR3 extends over 15 amino acids.